What follows is one T cell receptor beta chain and its context. Its antigen is not yet known. Base qualities are not provided; no much larger clone lies one nucleotide away. Per the germline V gene (reference sequence), SEHNR is the CDR1 and FQNEAQ is the CDR2. The germline V end is reduced by 1 base and the J end by 6 bases; junction bases left unmatched: 9. Taken from cysteine to phenylalanine, the CDR3 has 16 residues. Only the CDR3 part of the read is kept: 48 bases, read in frame from the first base. These data originate in a study of Ad26.COV2.S vaccination and SARS-CoV-2 variants (dated by TCRdb to the early 2020s). Broadly, across the study: TCRbeta repertoire sequencing was used to assess the specificity and breadth of SARS-CoV-2-reactive T cell receptors after Ad26.COV2.S vaccination. A total of approximately 32 samples were included in the TCR-sequenced set, comprising 19 Ad26.COV2.S vaccine recipients, 5 placebo recipients and 8 SARS-CoV-2 convalescent individuals. The paper's findings and limits, for the study overall: Vaccine and placebo recipients had comparable non-spike TCR breadth, which fits with the vaccine containing only spike. Ad26.COV2.S recipients had higher spike-specific TCR breadth than placebo recipients (P = 0.0014). Substantial breadth of spike-specific CD8+ and CD4+ T cell responses was reported after vaccination. It was noted by the authors that total T cell responses may have been underestimated by the TCR breadth and depth analyses.

TCRbeta CDR3 regions were sequenced with the immunoSEQ Assay. After extraction, genomic DNA underwent amplification by bias-controlled multiplex PCR, followed by high-throughput sequencing. The authors' analysis ran thus. To quantify the absolute abundance of every unique TCRbeta CDR3 region, sequences were collapsed and filtered. T cell fraction was estimated by normalization of TCRbeta template counts to usable DNA, with usable DNA being measured through amplification of reference genes present in all nucleated cells. Repertoire TCRs were annotated as SARS-CoV-2-specific when V gene, CDR3 amino acid sequence and J gene were exactly matched to a known reactive TCR set. The reference SARS-CoV-2 TCR set was derived from MIRA and filtered for enrichment in COVID-19-positive ImmuneCODE repertoires, a step that removed public or cross-reactive TCRs. Using the MIRA antigens, annotated TCRs were further analysed by specific ORF or by position within an ORF. Breadth was defined as annotated unique rearrangements over total unique productive rearrangements; depth was the summed frequency of those rearrangements. TCR breadth was compared between groups using two-sided Wilcoxon rank-sum tests. TCRdb re-hosts the immuneACCESS table, in-frame sequences only. Its copies lack some clones; in the studies checked, an unresolved V gene accounts for under half of them, and the cause for the rest is not known. V and J calls and clone size are copied from that table; D and trimming were computed from the DNA. The sample yields about 350,000 clones; around 90% were counted once. The ten largest make up 3.9% of the sample.

Read against the paper, the sample's time point label means: individuals recovered from natural SARS-CoV-2 infection. This sample comprised peripheral blood, obtained after recovery from COVID-19. The chain links TRBV7-9 with TRBJ2-7; TRBD1 agrees with 10 junctional bases. This clonotype was sampled from a human donor who had recovered from COVID-19. The sequenced DNA is TGTGCCAGCAGCTTAGGGACAGGGGGACGTCTCGGCGAGCAGTACTTC. This gives the protein CASSLGTGGRLGEQYF.